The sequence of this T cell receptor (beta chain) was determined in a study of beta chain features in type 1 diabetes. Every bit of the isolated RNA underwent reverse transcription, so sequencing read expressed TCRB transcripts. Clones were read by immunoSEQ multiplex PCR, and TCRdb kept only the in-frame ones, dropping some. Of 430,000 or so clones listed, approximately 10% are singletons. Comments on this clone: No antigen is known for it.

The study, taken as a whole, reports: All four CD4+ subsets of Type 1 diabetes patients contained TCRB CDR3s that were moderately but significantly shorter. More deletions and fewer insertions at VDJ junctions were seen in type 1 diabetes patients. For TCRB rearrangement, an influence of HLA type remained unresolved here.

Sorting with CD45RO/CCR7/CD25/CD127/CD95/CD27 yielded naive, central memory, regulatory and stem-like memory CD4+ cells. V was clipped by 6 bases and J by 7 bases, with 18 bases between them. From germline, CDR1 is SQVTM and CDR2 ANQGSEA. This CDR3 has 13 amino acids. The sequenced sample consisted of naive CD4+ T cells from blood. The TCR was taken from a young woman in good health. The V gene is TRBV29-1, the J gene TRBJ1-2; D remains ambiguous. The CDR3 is CSVQTGVTGGYTF. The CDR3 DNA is TGCAGCGTCCAAACCGGGGTGACGGGTGGCTACACCTTC. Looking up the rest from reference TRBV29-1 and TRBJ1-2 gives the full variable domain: SAVISQKPSRDICQRGTSLTIQCQVDSQVTMMFWYRQQPGQSLTLIATANQGSEATYESGFVIDKFPISRPNLTFSTLTVSNMSPEDSSIYLCSVQTGVTGGYTFGSGTRLTVV.